This is a list of T cell receptor beta chains from one sample in a study of pediatric ulcerative colitis. The protocol was immunoSEQ multiplex PCR, while the TCRdb copy is restricted to in-frame clones and leaves out a portion. This table has 36,000 or so clones, 73% appearing once. The sequencing input was gut tissue. These receptors were obtained from a boy aged 5-17 years with moderate ulcerative colitis. Each CDR3 is given with its conserved first and last residue. A D gene is named only where the DNA matches it firmly. Size tells how often a clone was seen (once, few, many) or the class of an expanded clone, and some rows leave it out.

j_call | d_call | v_call | clone_size | cdr3_aa | cdr3_nt
TRBJ2-1 | TRBD1 | TRBV6-1 | few | CASRRQGYNEQFF | TGTGCCAGCAGGCGACAGGGGTACAATGAGCAGTTCTTC
TRBJ2-5 | - | TRBV9 | - | CASSARTAQETQYF | TGTGCCAGCAGCGCCCGGACAGCCCAAGAGACCCAGTACTTC
TRBJ2-2 | - | TRBV4-2 | - | CASSQGLANTGELFF | TGTGCCAGCAGCCAAGGACTGGCGAACACCGGGGAGCTGTTTTTT
TRBJ2-7 | - | TRBV9 | - | CASSVGGEQYF | TGTGCCAGCAGCGTAGGTGGCGAGCAGTACTTC
TRBJ2-2 | - | TRBV27 | - | CASSLPRGRYTGELFF | TGTGCCAGCAGTTTACCCAGGGGACGGTACACCGGGGAGCTGTTTTTT
TRBJ2-1 | TRBD1 | TRBV4-2 | once | CASSQLGQAISYNEQFF | TGTGCCAGCAGCCAGTTAGGACAGGCCATCTCCTACAATGAGCAGTTCTTC
TRBJ2-3 | - | TRBV19 | - | CASRKELATETQYF | TGTGCCAGTAGAAAAGAACTAGCAACGGAGACGCAGTATTTT
TRBJ2-1 | - | TRBV18 | - | CASSPPGGQSSYNEQFF | TGTGCCAGCTCACCCCCCGGGGGGCAGAGCTCCTACAATGAGCAGTTCTTC
TRBJ1-6 | TRBD1 | TRBV9 | few | CASSRLGQENSPLHF | TGTGCCAGCAGCCGTCTCGGACAGGAGAATTCACCCCTCCACTTT
TRBJ2-7 | TRBD1 | TRBV6-6 | few | CASSYSQGAAEQYF | TGTGCCAGCAGTTACAGCCAGGGGGCGGCCGAGCAGTACTTC
TRBJ2-1 | TRBD1 | TRBV4-3 | - | CASSQGTGSSEQFF | TGCGCCAGCAGCCAAGGGACAGGGTCAAGTGAGCAGTTCTTC
TRBJ2-2 | TRBD1 | TRBV6-1 | - | CASSHRDRGAGELFF | TGTGCCAGCAGTCACCGGGACAGGGGGGCCGGGGAGCTGTTTTTT
TRBJ1-2 | - | TRBV30 | - | CAWRADLVYTF | TGTGCCTGGAGGGCGGACCTAGTCTACACCTTC
TRBJ1-2 | - | TRBV13 | - | CASSPPKSQTPGGYTF | TGTGCCAGCAGCCCCCCTAAGAGTCAAACACCTGGGGGCTACACCTTC
TRBJ2-7 | TRBD1 | TRBV29-1 | - | CSVTGTVTYEQYF | TGCAGCGTGACCGGGACAGTCACCTACGAGCAGTACTTC
TRBJ2-7 | - | TRBV2 | - | CASSARTDSYEQYF | TGTGCCAGCAGTGCAAGGACAGACTCCTACGAGCAGTACTTC
TRBJ1-2 | - | TRBV6-1 | - | CASSSRVRPIYGYTF | TGTGCCAGCAGTTCAAGGGTCAGACCCATCTATGGCTATACCTTC
TRBJ2-7 | - | TRBV30 | - | CASTGTSYEQYF | TGTGCCTCAACCGGGACTTCGTACGAGCAGTACTTC
TRBJ1-5 | - | TRBV15 | medium-sized | CATSRDPYQNQPQHF | TGTGCCACCAGCAGAGACCCGTACCAAAATCAGCCCCAGCATTTT
TRBJ2-1 | - | TRBV30 | - | CAWSGRHSSYNEQFF | TGTGCCTGGAGTGGAAGACATAGCTCCTACAATGAGCAGTTCTTC
TRBJ1-5 | - | TRBV12-5 | - | CASGFSSWDQPQHF | TGTGCTAGTGGTTTTTCGAGCTGGGATCAGCCCCAGCATTTT
TRBJ1-2 | - | TRBV9 | - | CASTSYSGDGYTF | TGTGCCAGCACCTCCTATTCAGGGGATGGCTACACCTTC
TRBJ2-5 | TRBD2 | TRBV5-1 | - | CASSVVPGLAGLMQETQYF | TGCGCCAGCAGCGTTGTCCCCGGACTAGCGGGACTAATGCAAGAGACCCAGTACTTC
TRBJ1-2 | - | TRBV5-8 | - | CASSTADRTYGYTF | TGTGCCAGCAGCACTGCCGACAGGACCTATGGCTACACCTTC
TRBJ2-7 | - | TRBV30 | - | CAWSVSYEQYF | TGTGCCTGGAGTGTAAGTTACGAGCAGTACTTC
TRBJ1-6 | - | TRBV28 | few | CASSLNGKVNSPLHF | TGTGCCAGCAGCCTGAATGGGAAAGTTAATTCACCCCTCCACTTT
TRBJ2-2 | - | TRBV4-3 | - | CASSQDGDTGELFF | TGCGCCAGCAGCCAAGATGGAGACACCGGGGAGCTGTTTTTT
TRBJ2-4 | - | TRBV7-9 | - | CASSPSGTVLNIQYF | TGTGCCAGCAGCCCGTCGGGGACTGTCCTAAACATTCAGTACTTC
TRBJ1-1 | - | TRBV20-1 | - | CSAKGMRGAFF | TGCAGTGCAAAAGGGATGAGGGGAGCTTTCTTT
TRBJ2-5 | TRBD2 | TRBV5-4 | - | CASSLDSGAGGETQYF | TGTGCCAGCAGCTTGGATAGCGGGGCGGGTGGAGAGACCCAGTACTTC
TRBJ1-2 | TRBD1 | TRBV27 | - | CASGQGGLGYTF | TGTGCCAGCGGACAGGGCGGCTTGGGCTACACCTTC
TRBJ1-2 | TRBD1 | TRBV27 | few | CASSLSVERTGTGYTF | TGTGCCAGCAGTTTATCTGTTGAGAGGACAGGGACCGGCTACACCTTC